This entry concerns a single TCR beta chain. Its target is unknown. These data are taken from a study of T cell responses to AZD1222 COVID-19 vaccine. Profiled with immunoSEQ multiplex PCR; TCRdb holds only in-frame clones, not every one. The sample holds some 150,000 clones, approximately 91% seen once. The CDR3 has 18 amino acids. The germline V gene has CDR1 LGHDT and CDR2 YNNKEL (reference sequence). Trimming shortened V by 4 bases and J by 0 bases, and 18 bases separated the two germline ends. Study-wide findings and caveats: Donors were mostly white British, more females; clonal diversity possibly underestimated. After two AZD1222 doses, spike-specific TCR breadth and depth rose versus day 0. The peak T cell response came first, and repertoires were sampled only after it. As reported, nearly half of all spike-specific TCRs target variant regions that are unmutated.

The sample in question was peripheral blood, obtained on day 0 of AZD1222 vaccination. This receptor was obtained from an adult in good health. This chain links TRBV3-1 (or the pseudogene TRBV3-2) with TRBJ1-4; possibly TRBD1 for D (6 bases). CDR3 sequence (DNA): TGTGCCAGCAGCCGAACTGGGACAAGAATTGCAACTAATGAAAAACTGTTTTTT. Protein product: CASSRTGTRIATNEKLFF.